This entry is about one T cell receptor (beta chain). In its sample, this clone was seen a few times. Its target antigen remains unknown. Qualities for individual bases were not recorded, and no much larger clone is one base off. The CDR3 covers 14 residues, taking in both the cysteine and the phenylalanine. CDR3 DNA is the only sequence kept; it has 42 bases, read in frame from the first base. V drops 0 bases and J drops 7 bases, leaving 10 bases in between. As encoded in the germline V gene (reference sequence), CDR1 is LNHNV while CDR2 is YYDKDF. From each donor, a single peripheral blood sample of around 120 mL on average was drawn into heparinised tubes. A BD FACSAria II and a panel including CD45RO, CCR7, CD25, CD127, CD95 and CD27 were used to sort naive, central memory, regulatory and stem cell-like memory CD4+ T cells. Every sorted population had a purity above 95%. PBMCs were isolated immediately by Lymphoprep density gradient centrifugation and stained directly without culture. To minimize batch effects, samples were stained and sorted in pairs, one healthy donor with one patient per experiment.

The entire amount of isolated RNA was reverse transcribed using the High Capacity cDNA Reverse Transcription Kit, so the sequenced TCRB transcripts were expressed ones. Deep immunoSEQ sequencing was applied to naive, central memory and regulatory T cell samples, giving an average of about 3.8 million total reads per sample. Sorted cells were lysed in RLT buffer and RNA was extracted with DNase-treated RNeasy Micro or Mini kits, depending on cell number. Each cell subset was processed on its own to prevent cross-contamination, while patient and healthy donor samples were processed together. Using the immunoSEQ multiplex PCR, TCRB sequences were amplified from cDNA into 87-bp fragments spanning the CDR3 region. Sequencing of the amplicons was done on the Illumina HiSeq platform. As for the original processing: Synthetic template baselines were used to correct PCR bias computationally, reads within Hamming distance 2 were collapsed together, and singletons that could not be merged were discarded. Reads were aligned against IMGT so that V, D and J genes, CDR3 length and insertions or deletions at six rearrangement sites could be assigned. Clonotype counts were normalized to sorted cell number within each subset before computing true diversity and Gini coefficients with the tcR R package. The overlap coefficient, calculated on TCRB nucleotide sequences, was used to quantify repertoire sharing. As a proxy for the pre-selection repertoire, out-of-frame TCRB sequences from naive cells were analyzed. Not all clones reach the TCRdb copy of this immuneACCESS table, which keeps in-frame sequences only. Checked studies attribute under half of the gap to unresolved V genes and leave the rest unexplained. The V and J calls and clone size were taken over from that table, and D and trimming were inferred from the DNA. The sample table shows approximately 240,000 clones, and around 16% are seen once. 0.07% to 0.095% of the sample lies in the top ten.

This sample stems from a study of beta chain features in type 1 diabetes (dated by TCRdb to about 2018). About the full investigation: No differences in mean age, gender distribution, total cell number or subset yield were found between patients and healthy donors. A total of 90 million to 120 million sorted cells were examined across all samples, and a strong correlation was observed between cell number per subset and RNA yield. The study compared the TCRB repertoires of sorted circulating CD4+ T cell subsets in recently diagnosed type 1 diabetes patients with those in matched healthy donors. Regulatory and stem cell-like memory subsets were isolated from only 8 patients and roughly 8 healthy donors, whereas naive and central memory subsets came from all 28 donors. On the study overall, not on this receptor specifically: Naive, central memory and regulatory TCRB repertoires appeared more similar among patients than among healthy donors. Only small numbers of individuals were included in the HLA sub-analyses, which left unresolved whether HLA type had any influence on TCRB rearrangement. Because cDNA was sequenced instead of genomic DNA, highly expressing activated cells could be over-represented, though the groups showed no difference in activation or CD3 levels. At VDJ recombination sites, patients with type 1 diabetes made fewer insertions and deleted more nucleotides, a pattern implying thymic rearrangement abnormalities. PCR may preferentially amplify shorter templates, but because patient and control samples were amplified and corrected together, any resulting skew would affect both groups equally. Type 1 diabetes patients showed a moderate but significant shortening of TCRB CDR3 length in all four CD4+ subsets.

This TCR was recovered from a man under 40 with type 1 diabetes. This chain joins TRBV15 to TRBJ2-1; a tentative D match to TRBD1 spans 6 bases. Sequencing was carried out using naive CD4+ T cells from blood. In the paper's terms, the cell subset or site label means: true naive CD4+ T cells. CDR3 protein: CATSRDQGTNEQFF. The nucleotides read TGTGCCACCAGCAGAGATCAGGGGACGAATGAGCAGTTCTTC.